This is a list of T cell receptor beta chains from one sample in a study of Ad26.COV2.S vaccination and SARS-CoV-2 variants. Libraries were prepared by immunoSEQ multiplex PCR; TCRdb keeps only in-frame clonotypes and omits some of them. The data contain roughly 460,000 clones, around 89% of them singletons. The sample here was peripheral blood, taken in a trial of Ad26.COV2.S vaccine versus placebo. Every receptor here comes from a person aged 18 to 59 who received the Ad26.COV2.S COVID-19 vaccine or a placebo. CDR3s include the opening cysteine and the closing phenylalanine or tryptophan. A D gene is named only where the DNA matches it firmly. Clone size, where shown, is once, few, many, or a class for clones that have expanded.

d_call | j_call | v_call | clone_size | cdr3_nt | cdr3_aa
- | TRBJ1-1 | TRBV16 | - | TGTGCCAGCAGCCACAGCGGGATACGGGGGACTGAAGCTTTCTTT | CASSHSGIRGTEAFF
TRBD1 | TRBJ1-6 | TRBV6-5 | - | TGTGCCAGCAGGGTCCTCTCCGGGACAGCTATCCACTTT | CASRVLSGTAIHF
- | TRBJ1-1 | TRBV9 | once | TGTGCCAGCAGCGTAGATAGGGCCGGAGGGACTTTCTTT | CASSVDRAGGTFF
- | TRBJ1-1 | TRBV29-1 | - | TGCAGCGTTGTAGGCAGGGGAAACACTGAAGCTTTCTTT | CSVVGRGNTEAFF
- | TRBJ2-2 | TRBV28 | - | TGTGCCAGCAGTTTAACGGGGGTGGGCACCGGGGAGCTGTTTTTT | CASSLTGVGTGELFF
- | TRBJ2-1 | TRBV11-2 | once | TGTGCCAGCAGCAGCGTGGGGTCGCGGTTCTTC | CASSSVGSRFF
TRBD1 | TRBJ1-2 | TRBV7-9 | once | TGTGCCAGCAGCTCCCCCCCCGATTCGGGACAGAAGGACACCTTC | CASSSPPDSGQKDTF
TRBD1 | TRBJ1-2 | TRBV19 | - | TGTGCCAGACCCCCTACAGGGGGCGATGGCTACACCTTC | CARPPTGGDGYTF
- | TRBJ2-7 | TRBV28 | once | TGTGCCAGCAGTTTAGGGCAGGGAGCCTACGAGCAGTACTTC | CASSLGQGAYEQYF
- | TRBJ2-4 | TRBV21-1 | once | TGTGCCAGCAGCAAACGGATGTTAGGGGTAGCCAAAAACATTCAGTACTTC | CASSKRMLGVAKNIQYF